The sequence of this T cell receptor (beta chain) was determined in a study of T cell repertoires in cytomegalovirus infection. MiXCR was run by TCRdb on the reads, yielding one entry per CDR3 protein. Of more than 400,000 distinct CDR3 sequences listed, 26% are singletons. This clonotype was counted between two and nine times. The V gene's germline CDR1 is MGHDK and CDR2 SYGVNS. V lost 0 bases, J lost 9 bases, and 12 bases lay in between. There are 15 residues in the CDR3. The source is a human donor in good health (CMV status not recorded). Some clones in this sample may be carry-over from other donors' samples. Sequenced: PBMCs. The V gene is TRBV25-1, the J gene TRBJ1-6, with D unclear. In DNA form, the CDR3 reads TGTGCCAGCAGTGAATACCCCGCAGCTTCTTCACCCCTCCACTTT. Protein: CASSEYPAASSPLHF.